The clone carrying this TCR beta chain was seen at least ten times. What it binds is not known. The data were obtained in a study of T cell repertoires in cytomegalovirus infection. On the study more broadly: It can be stated that public TCR beta signatures indicated CMV infection as well as a matching HLA type.

A single record per CDR3 protein comes from TCRdb applying MiXCR to the reads. The sample records 700,000 to 850,000 distinct CDR3 sequences, 32% being singletons. In germline, CDR1 is SGHTA, CDR2 FQGTGA. The ends lost 0 bases at V and 0 bases at J; junction bases unmatched: 12. This CDR3 has 20 amino acids. Sequenced here: cultured CD8+ T cells from PBMCs, sampled from culture after CMV antigen stimulation. This chain joins TRBV7-3 and TRBJ2-3; 10 bases are shared with TRBD2. The sequence was collected from a human donor in good health (CMV status not recorded). Some clones in this sample may be carry-over from other donors' samples. The CDR3 loop reads CASSLTPSLAGVISTDTQYF. The CDR3 DNA reads TGTGCCAGCAGCTTAACCCCTTCTCTAGCGGGGGTGATTAGCACAGATACGCAGTATTTT. The entire variable domain, with the rest obtained from reference TRBV7-3 and TRBJ2-3, is as follows: GAGVSQTPSNKVTEKGKYVELRCDPISGHTALYWYRQSLGQGPEFLIYFQGTGAADDSGLPNDRFFAVRPEGSVSTLKIQRTERGDSAVYLCASSLTPSLAGVISTDTQYFGPGTRLTVL.